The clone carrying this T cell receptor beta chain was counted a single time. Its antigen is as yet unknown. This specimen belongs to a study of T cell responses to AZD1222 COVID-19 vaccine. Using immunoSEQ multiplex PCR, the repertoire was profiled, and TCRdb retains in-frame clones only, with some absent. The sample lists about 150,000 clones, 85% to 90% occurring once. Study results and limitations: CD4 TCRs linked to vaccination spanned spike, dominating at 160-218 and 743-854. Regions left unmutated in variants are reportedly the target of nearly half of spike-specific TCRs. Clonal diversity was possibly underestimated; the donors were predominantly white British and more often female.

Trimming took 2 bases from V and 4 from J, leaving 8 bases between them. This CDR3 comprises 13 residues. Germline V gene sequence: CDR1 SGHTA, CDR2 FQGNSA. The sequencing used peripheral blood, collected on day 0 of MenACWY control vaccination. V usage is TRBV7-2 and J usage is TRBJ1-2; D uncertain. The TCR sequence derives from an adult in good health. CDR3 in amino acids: CASSLREGYGYTF. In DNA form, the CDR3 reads TGTGCCAGCAGCTTACGGGAAGGCTATGGCTACACCTTC.